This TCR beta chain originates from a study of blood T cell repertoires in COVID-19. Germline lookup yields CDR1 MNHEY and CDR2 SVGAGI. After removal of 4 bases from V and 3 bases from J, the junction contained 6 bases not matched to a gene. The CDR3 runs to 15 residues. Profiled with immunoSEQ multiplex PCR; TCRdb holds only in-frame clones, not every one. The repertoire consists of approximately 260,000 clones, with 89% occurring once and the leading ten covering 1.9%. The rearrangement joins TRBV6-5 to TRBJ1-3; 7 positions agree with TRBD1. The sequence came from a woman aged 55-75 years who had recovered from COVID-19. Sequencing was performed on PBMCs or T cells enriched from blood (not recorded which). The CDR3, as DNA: TGTGCCAGCAGTTCTGAGACAGGGTATGGAAACACCATATATTTT. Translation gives CASSSETGYGNTIYF.